This T cell receptor beta chain is from a study of cytomegalovirus exposure and HLA in healthy donors. About the study: It was reported in a later analysis that the 90 to 150 validation repertoires used the same platform as the roughly 700 first-cohort repertoires. Findings and limits, study-wide: Reports described diagnosis of cytomegalovirus status by the classifier as highly specific and sensitive. Among TCR sequences, most were rare, though some public TCRs appeared in many donors. A list of around 150 TCR beta chains associated with cytomegalovirus was given.

This clone was detected once. Its antigen is not known. Germline V gene data show CDR1 as SEHNR and CDR2 as FQNEAQ (reference sequence). The CDR3 totals 15 residues. Produced via immunoSEQ multiplex PCR; TCRdb's table is partial and in-frame only. The table includes about 180,000 clones, roughly 85% detected once. The receptor was derived from a young man in good health and CMV-seropositive. Sequencing input: PBMCs. The chain recombines TRBV7-9 with TRBJ2-3, with 9 bases matching TRBD2. The DNA of the CDR3 is TGTGCTGGGAGGGGTAGCGGGAGTAGCACAGATACGCAGTATTTT. This gives the protein CAGRGSGSSTDTQYF.